The rows below give T cell receptor beta chains drawn from one sample of a study of blood T cell repertoires in COVID-19. Using immunoSEQ multiplex PCR, the repertoire was profiled, and TCRdb retains in-frame clones only, with some absent. The sample lists over 150,000 clones; 81% were seen once. Source material: peripheral blood. The receptors come from a woman of 80 years or more with COVID-19, enrolled during active disease. Both conserved end residues are part of each CDR3. The D gene is left open where the match is weak. Size values are once, few and many counts, or a class for expanded clones, and some rows have none.

CDR3nt: TGTGCCAGCAGCTTTGACGGGGAGAACACCGGGGAGCTGTTTTTT
CDR3aa: CASSFDGENTGELFF
abundance: once
v_gene: TRBV11-2
d_gene: -
j_gene: TRBJ2-2

CDR3nt: TGTGCCAGCAGGGATAGCGGGAGGGCCCCCTACGAGCAGTACTTC
CDR3aa: CASRDSGRAPYEQYF
abundance: few
v_gene: TRBV2
d_gene: TRBD2
j_gene: TRBJ2-7

CDR3nt: TGCAGTGTTCCAGGGAGGTACGAGCAGTACTTC
CDR3aa: CSVPGRYEQYF
abundance: -
v_gene: TRBV20-1
d_gene: -
j_gene: TRBJ2-7

CDR3nt: TGTGCCACCAGCCTTGGACAGGGCGGCTACACCTTC
CDR3aa: CATSLGQGGYTF
abundance: few
v_gene: TRBV24-1
d_gene: TRBD1
j_gene: TRBJ1-2

CDR3nt: TGTGCCAGCAGCCAAGTTCCAGGTCCCTCCTACGAGCAGTACTTC
CDR3aa: CASSQVPGPSYEQYF
abundance: -
v_gene: TRBV14
d_gene: -
j_gene: TRBJ2-7

CDR3nt: TGTGCCAGCAGCCCGACTAGCGGGGGGCCAGATACGCAGTATTTT
CDR3aa: CASSPTSGGPDTQYF
abundance: -
v_gene: TRBV5-4
d_gene: TRBD2
j_gene: TRBJ2-3

CDR3nt: TGCGCCAGCGCGGTTGACCAAGAGACCCAGTACTTC
CDR3aa: CASAVDQETQYF
abundance: -
v_gene: TRBV5-1
d_gene: -
j_gene: TRBJ2-5

CDR3nt: TGTGCCAGCAAGGGACAGGGTTACGAGCAGTACTTC
CDR3aa: CASKGQGYEQYF
abundance: few
v_gene: TRBV2
d_gene: TRBD1
j_gene: TRBJ2-7

CDR3nt: TGCAGCGCCGGACAGGCGGGCACTGAAGCTTTCTTT
CDR3aa: CSAGQAGTEAFF
abundance: -
v_gene: TRBV29-1
d_gene: TRBD1
j_gene: TRBJ1-1

CDR3nt: TGTGCCAGCTTATCACAGGGTGAGAACACTGAAGCTTTCTTT
CDR3aa: CASLSQGENTEAFF
abundance: -
v_gene: TRBV6-4
d_gene: -
j_gene: TRBJ1-1

CDR3nt: TGTGCCAGTAGGGGGACAGGGGGAGACTATGGCTACACCTTC
CDR3aa: CASRGTGGDYGYTF
abundance: -
v_gene: TRBV19
d_gene: TRBD1
j_gene: TRBJ1-2

CDR3nt: TGTGCCAGCAGTTCCGGGACTAGCGGGCACTTATACGAGCAGTACTTC
CDR3aa: CASSSGTSGHLYEQYF
abundance: -
v_gene: TRBV28
d_gene: TRBD2
j_gene: TRBJ2-7

CDR3nt: TGTGCCAGCAGCCAATCTGCGGGAGCGTCCAATGAGCAGTTCTTC
CDR3aa: CASSQSAGASNEQFF
abundance: -
v_gene: TRBV3-1/TRBV3-2
d_gene: TRBD2
j_gene: TRBJ2-1

CDR3nt: TGCAGCGTTGAAGTAGAAGGAGGGAGCTCTGGAAACACCATATATTTT
CDR3aa: CSVEVEGGSSGNTIYF
abundance: many
v_gene: TRBV29-1
d_gene: -
j_gene: TRBJ1-3

CDR3nt: TGTGCCAGCAGCTTAGTTGTCAGGGGGATCCAAGAGACCCAGTACTTC
CDR3aa: CASSLVVRGIQETQYF
abundance: -
v_gene: TRBV7-6
d_gene: TRBD1
j_gene: TRBJ2-5

CDR3nt: TGTGCCAGCTCACCTCATCGTACAGGAACTAACTACACCTTC
CDR3aa: CASSPHRTGTNYTF
abundance: -
v_gene: TRBV18
d_gene: -
j_gene: TRBJ1-2

CDR3nt: TGTGCCAGCAGCTCGCGGGACAGCTATGGCTACACCTTC
CDR3aa: CASSSRDSYGYTF
abundance: few
v_gene: TRBV5-4
d_gene: TRBD1
j_gene: TRBJ1-2

CDR3nt: TGTGCCACCAGCGCCGGGACAGGGGCGACTGAAGCTTTCTTT
CDR3aa: CATSAGTGATEAFF
abundance: few
v_gene: TRBV24-1
d_gene: TRBD1
j_gene: TRBJ1-1

CDR3nt: TGTGCCAGCAGTGCACAGGGTTTGGAAGATACGCAGTATTTT
CDR3aa: CASSAQGLEDTQYF
abundance: -
v_gene: TRBV27
d_gene: -
j_gene: TRBJ2-3

CDR3nt: TGTGCCTGCCCTCGAGGGGGCGACTATGGCTACACCTTC
CDR3aa: CACPRGGDYGYTF
abundance: many
v_gene: TRBV30
d_gene: TRBD1
j_gene: TRBJ1-2

CDR3nt: TGTGCCAGCAGCTTTATTTCTACAGATACGCAGTATTTT
CDR3aa: CASSFISTDTQYF
abundance: -
v_gene: TRBV7-3
d_gene: -
j_gene: TRBJ2-3

CDR3nt: TGTGCCAGCAGCCTCGGGACAACTTACAATCAGCCCCAGCATTTT
CDR3aa: CASSLGTTYNQPQHF
abundance: -
v_gene: TRBV3-1/TRBV3-2
d_gene: -
j_gene: TRBJ1-5

CDR3nt: TGTGCCACCAGCAGAGAATCCATAGCCTACGAGCAGTACTTC
CDR3aa: CATSRESIAYEQYF
abundance: -
v_gene: TRBV15
d_gene: -
j_gene: TRBJ2-7

CDR3nt: TGTGCCAGCAGCCAAGATTGGGACACTCGTGAAGCTTTCTTT
CDR3aa: CASSQDWDTREAFF
abundance: -
v_gene: TRBV3-1/TRBV3-2
d_gene: -
j_gene: TRBJ1-1

CDR3nt: TGTGCCAGTTCGCAGGGTATCTATGGCTACACCTTC
CDR3aa: CASSQGIYGYTF
abundance: many
v_gene: TRBV19
d_gene: -
j_gene: TRBJ1-2

CDR3nt: TGTGCCAGCAGCTTAGGTTACAGGGGGCGCAATGAAAAACTGTTTTTT
CDR3aa: CASSLGYRGRNEKLFF
abundance: -
v_gene: TRBV7-6
d_gene: TRBD1
j_gene: TRBJ1-4

CDR3nt: TGTGCCAGCAGCTTAGCTCCAACCGGGACGCAGTATTTT
CDR3aa: CASSLAPTGTQYF
abundance: -
v_gene: TRBV7-2
d_gene: -
j_gene: TRBJ2-3

CDR3nt: TGTGCCAGCAGCTTCTCGGCTAGCTCCTACAATGAGCAGTTCTTC
CDR3aa: CASSFSASSYNEQFF
abundance: -
v_gene: TRBV5-4
d_gene: -
j_gene: TRBJ2-1

CDR3nt: TGTGCCAGCAGCTTAGAGTTTTTCGGGGAGCTGTTTTTT
CDR3aa: CASSLEFFGELFF
abundance: -
v_gene: TRBV7-3
d_gene: -
j_gene: TRBJ2-2

CDR3nt: TGTGCCAGCACCCTGGGGGCTTCGAACACTGAAGCTTTCTTT
CDR3aa: CASTLGASNTEAFF
abundance: -
v_gene: TRBV5-6
d_gene: -
j_gene: TRBJ1-1

CDR3nt: TGTGCCAGCAGCCAAGAGGCACAGGGTTTGGATACGCAGTATTTT
CDR3aa: CASSQEAQGLDTQYF
abundance: -
v_gene: TRBV3-1/TRBV3-2
d_gene: -
j_gene: TRBJ2-3

CDR3nt: TGCGCCAGCAGCTTGGCTAGCGGGGAGAACACCGGGGAGCTGTTTTTT
CDR3aa: CASSLASGENTGELFF
abundance: -
v_gene: TRBV5-1
d_gene: TRBD2
j_gene: TRBJ2-2

CDR3nt: TGTGCCAGCAGTTACGGACTAGCGGGGGGTCAAGAGACCCAGTACTTC
CDR3aa: CASSYGLAGGQETQYF
abundance: once
v_gene: TRBV6-5
d_gene: TRBD2
j_gene: TRBJ2-5

CDR3nt: TGTGCCTGGAGTGTAGGGACAGATAATTCACCCCTCCACTTT
CDR3aa: CAWSVGTDNSPLHF
abundance: -
v_gene: TRBV30
d_gene: TRBD1
j_gene: TRBJ1-6

CDR3nt: TGTGCCAGTAGTATTCAGCGGGGGCCCTACGAGCAGTACTTC
CDR3aa: CASSIQRGPYEQYF
abundance: -
v_gene: TRBV19
d_gene: TRBD2
j_gene: TRBJ2-7

CDR3nt: TGTGCCAGCAGCCAATCACTAGCGCACAATGAGCAGTTCTTC
CDR3aa: CASSQSLAHNEQFF
abundance: many
v_gene: TRBV7-9
d_gene: TRBD2
j_gene: TRBJ2-1

CDR3nt: TGTGCCAGCAGCAGAGCAGATACGCAGTATTTT
CDR3aa: CASSRADTQYF
abundance: -
v_gene: TRBV5-6
d_gene: -
j_gene: TRBJ2-3

CDR3nt: TGCAGTGCTAGTTCCGCGGGACAGCCCCAGCATTTT
CDR3aa: CSASSAGQPQHF
abundance: -
v_gene: TRBV20-1
d_gene: -
j_gene: TRBJ1-5

CDR3nt: TGTGCCAGCAGCCCGGGATTCACCCAGGATACGCAGTATTTT
CDR3aa: CASSPGFTQDTQYF
abundance: -
v_gene: TRBV2
d_gene: -
j_gene: TRBJ2-3

CDR3nt: TGTGCCAGCAGTTACGTGACTAGCGGTGGCCATGAGCAGTTCTTC
CDR3aa: CASSYVTSGGHEQFF
abundance: -
v_gene: TRBV6-5
d_gene: TRBD2
j_gene: TRBJ2-1

CDR3nt: TGTGCCAGCAGCGCCACTAGCGGGTCGACAGATACGCAGTATTTT
CDR3aa: CASSATSGSTDTQYF
abundance: once
v_gene: TRBV11-2
d_gene: TRBD2
j_gene: TRBJ2-3

CDR3nt: TGTGCCAGCAGCTCGGTGGGAAACACCATATATTTT
CDR3aa: CASSSVGNTIYF
abundance: few
v_gene: TRBV5-4
d_gene: -
j_gene: TRBJ1-3

CDR3nt: TGTGCCAGCAGTGAAGCGGGAGGTAGGGGGACCGGGGAGCTGTTTTTT
CDR3aa: CASSEAGGRGTGELFF
abundance: once
v_gene: TRBV28
d_gene: TRBD2
j_gene: TRBJ2-2

CDR3nt: TGTGCCAGCAGCTTGGAGGCAGGGAGGTACGAGCAGTACTTC
CDR3aa: CASSLEAGRYEQYF
abundance: few
v_gene: TRBV5-5
d_gene: -
j_gene: TRBJ2-7

CDR3nt: TGTGCCAGCAGTAGGGACAGGTTTAGCAATCAGCCCCAGCATTTT
CDR3aa: CASSRDRFSNQPQHF
abundance: -
v_gene: TRBV6-5
d_gene: TRBD1
j_gene: TRBJ1-5

CDR3nt: TGTGCCAGCAGTAACGACAGGGCGGTTGGCTTTAATCAGCCCCAGCATTTT
CDR3aa: CASSNDRAVGFNQPQHF
abundance: -
v_gene: TRBV28
d_gene: TRBD1
j_gene: TRBJ1-5